The next 15 T cell receptor beta chains were all read from a single sample in a study of T-cell reconstitution after alpha-beta-depleted transplantation in children. Preparing the TCRbeta library involved the use of unique molecular identifiers. MiXCR, run by TCRdb on the PCR reads, gives a single entry per CDR3 protein. Of more than 200,000 distinct CDR3 sequences listed, about 25% are singletons. This specimen was PBMCs, taken before TCRalphabeta/CD19-depleted stem cell transplant. All receptors come from a girl aged 2 to 9 with Fanconi anemia, due to receive a stem cell transplant.

The chain has TRBV6-6 and TRBJ1-5; 8 bases map to TRBD1. Germline loops: CDR1 MNHNY, CDR2 SVGAGI (reference sequence). The CDR3 spans 15 residues. V lost 10 bases, J lost 4 bases, and 12 bases stayed unmatched. CDR3 residues: CATRMTGANNQPQHF. The DNA for the CDR3 is TGTGCCACCAGGATGACAGGGGCGAATAATCAGCCCCAGCATTTT.

This clonotype appeared many times. The chain has TRBV29-1 and TRBJ2-7, with D perhaps TRBD1 or TRBD2 (5 bases each). This CDR3 is built from 15 residues. The germline V and J ends were trimmed by 3 bases and 4 bases, with 19 bases remaining between them. The germline CDR1 and CDR2 sequences are SQVTM and ANQGSEA. CDR3: CSVDWGAQGFYEQYF. The CDR3 nucleotides read TGCAGCGTTGATTGGGGAGCCCAGGGATTTTACGAGCAGTACTTC.

This rearrangement joins TRBV27 to TRBJ1-4, with 7 nucleotides matching TRBD1. V gave up 10 bases and J gave up 8 bases; unmatched junction bases: 13. From germline, CDR1 is MNHEY and CDR2 SMNVEV (reference sequence). CDR3 length: 14 amino acids. In DNA form, the CDR3 reads TGTGCCACTCCCTACCGGGACAGAGTCGAAAAACTGTTTTTT. This gives the protein CATPYRDRVEKLFF.

This clonotype showed up many times. Here the CDR3 reads CSVGQETTQGEQYF. CDR3 nucleotides: TGCAGCGTTGGACAAGAGACTACTCAAGGGGAGCAGTACTTC. The rearrangement links TRBV29-1 to TRBJ2-7; D is perhaps TRBD2 (5 bases). Trimming pared 4 bases from V and 7 bases from J, leaving 20 bases between. Germline CDR1 reads SQVTM; CDR2 reads ANQGSEA. This CDR3 contains 14 residues.

This clonotype was counted at least ten times. This chain joins TRBV12-3 or TRBV12-4 and TRBJ2-4; 13 bases are a match to TRBD2. The CDR3 covers 20 residues. J was trimmed by 0 bases and V by 0 bases; bases with no gene match: 8. CDR3 nucleotide sequence: TGTGCCAGCAGTTTAGCCCCGGGACTAGCGGGACAGCTAGCCAAAAACATTCAGTACTTC. This sequence encodes CASSLAPGLAGQLAKNIQYF.

This clonotype has just a few counts. The rearrangement joins TRBV5-1 to TRBJ2-2; 9 bases line up with TRBD2. In germline, CDR1 is SGHRS, CDR2 YFSETQ. The ends lost 0 bases at V and 2 bases at J; junction bases unmatched: 2. CDR3 size: 16 residues. The DNA of the CDR3 is TGCGCCAGCAGCTTGGAGACTAGCGGAAACACCGGGGAGCTGTTTTTT. Residues: CASSLETSGNTGELFF.

The chain uses TRBV29-1 and TRBJ1-3; D uncertain. The CDR3 is 14 amino acids. V was shortened by 7 bases and J by 2 bases, with 15 bases between the two germline ends. The germline CDR1 and CDR2 sequences are SQVTM and ANQGSEA. CDR3 sequence (DNA): TGCAGCGCCGCCGCAGAAACGACTGGAAACACCATATATTTT. This sequence encodes CSAAAETTGNTIYF.

This clonotype was seen a handful of times. The V and J genes are TRBV2 and TRBJ2-1; 9 bases fit TRBD2. The CDR3 has 15 amino acids. Trimming took 3 bases from V and 4 from J; bases not matched to a gene: 4. Germline CDR1 SNHLY, CDR2 FYNNEI. CDR3 nucleotides: TGTGCCAGCAGTGACCCCACTAGCGGGTACAATGAGCAGTTCTTC. Amino acids: CASSDPTSGYNEQFF.

This clonotype showed up just a few times. V gene TRBV29-1 combines with J gene TRBJ2-7; a possible D gene is TRBD1 (5 bases). CDR1 is SQVTM and CDR2 is ANQGSEA in the germline V gene. This CDR3 spans 14 amino acids. V lost 2 bases and J 5 bases, leaving 16 bases between the germline ends. The CDR3 reads CSVEWGRGIHEQYF. As DNA, the CDR3 is TGCAGCGTTGAATGGGGAAGGGGCATCCACGAGCAGTACTTC.

This clonotype was detected ten times or more. The chain carries TRBV9 and TRBJ1-2, with 7 positions matching TRBD1. The germline gives CDR1 SGDLS, CDR2 YYNGEE. This CDR3 spans 14 amino acids. V trimming: 4 bases; J trimming: 5 bases; junction bases outside the gene matches: 8. The DNA for the CDR3 is TGTGCCAGCAGCACAGACAGGGACCCTTATGGCTACACCTTC. As protein: CASSTDRDPYGYTF.

The CDR3 DNA sequence: TGCGCCAGCAGAAGTGGTTTGGACCTTCACTACAATGAGCAGTTCTTC. Protein product: CASRSGLDLHYNEQFF. The gene calls are TRBV5-1 and TRBJ2-1; D call uncertain. V dropped 5 bases and J dropped 3 bases, with 18 bases sitting between them. There are 16 residues in the CDR3. CDR1 SGHRS and CDR2 YFSETQ come from the germline V gene.

This clonotype was picked up many times. The V gene is TRBV12-3 or TRBV12-4, the J gene TRBJ2-1, with TRBD2 matching over 7 bases. The V gene end was trimmed by 5 bases and the J gene end by 7 bases; junction bases not matched to a gene: 11. The CDR3 spans 15 residues. Written as DNA, the CDR3 is TGTGCCAGCAGTACCTCCGGGACTACTCTAAATGAGCAGTTCTTC. It encodes CASSTSGTTLNEQFF.

The chain employs TRBV27 and TRBJ1-1; D perhaps matches TRBD1 (5 bases). CDR1 and CDR2 from the germline V gene are MNHEY and SMNVEV (reference sequence). There are 14 residues in the CDR3. Trimming pared 6 bases from V and 6 bases from J, leaving 17 bases between. The CDR3 loop reads CASSRGPRGAEAFF. CDR3 coding DNA: TGTGCCAGCAGCCGTGGCCCCCGGGGGGCTGAAGCTTTCTTT.

Ten or more counts support this clonotype. The rearrangement uses TRBV12-3 or TRBV12-4 and TRBJ1-5; D not certain. The CDR3 sequence is 14 residues long. V dropped 0 bases and J dropped 2 bases, with 5 bases sitting between them. The CDR3 sequence is CASSLAQGNQPQHF. CDR3 nucleotide sequence: TGTGCCAGCAGTTTAGCGCAGGGCAATCAGCCCCAGCATTTT.

The rearrangement links TRBV20-1 to TRBJ1-5; 10 bases match TRBD1. Germline V gene data show CDR1 as DFQATT and CDR2 as SNEGSKA (reference sequence). The ends lost 4 bases at V and 0 bases at J; junction bases unmatched: 12. The CDR3 is 18 amino acids. The chain's CDR3 is CSAINLDRGSYSNQPQHF. CDR3 bases: TGCAGTGCTATAAATCTGGACAGGGGGTCTTATAGCAATCAGCCCCAGCATTTT.